This T cell receptor beta chain originates from a study of shared clonotypes between healthy human individuals. Study-wide context: Donors had three CD4 naive, three CD4 memory, two CD8 naive and one CD8 memory plate apiece. Study-wide points: Among donors, sharing of clonotypes was expected to be affected by sequencing depth.

Repertoires were generated with immunoSEQ multiplex PCR, while TCRdb's copy carries only in-frame clones and drops some. The sample contains fewer than 2.5 million clones, 93% of which appear only once. About this clone itself: Antigen specificity is unknown.

Material for sequencing was naive CD4+ T cells from PBMCs. Subset here: CD45RA+ positively selected. The receptor's source is a young man in good health. Some clones in this sample may be carry-over from other donors' samples.

CDR3 nucleotides: TGTGCCATCAAATCCCCGACTGAAGCTTTCTTT. It encodes CAIKSPTEAFF. The chain has TRBV10-3 and TRBJ1-1; D gene unclear. CDR3 length equals 11 residues. Trimming took off 7 bases at V and 5 bases at J, with 8 bases between the two ends. Germline V gene sequence: CDR1 ENHRY, CDR2 SYGVKD.